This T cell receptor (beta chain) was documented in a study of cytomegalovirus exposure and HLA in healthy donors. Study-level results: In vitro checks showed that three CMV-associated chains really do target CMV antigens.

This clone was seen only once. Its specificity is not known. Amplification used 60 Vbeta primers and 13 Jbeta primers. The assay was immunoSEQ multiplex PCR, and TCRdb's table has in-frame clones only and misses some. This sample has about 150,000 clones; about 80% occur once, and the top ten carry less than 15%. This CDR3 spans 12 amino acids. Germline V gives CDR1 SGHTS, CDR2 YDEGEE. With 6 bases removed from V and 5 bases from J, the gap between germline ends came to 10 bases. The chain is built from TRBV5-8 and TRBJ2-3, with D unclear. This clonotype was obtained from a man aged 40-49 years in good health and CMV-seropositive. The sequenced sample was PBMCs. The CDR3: CASTFARDTQYF. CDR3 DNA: TGTGCCAGCACCTTCGCCAGAGATACGCAGTATTTT.